This T cell receptor (beta chain) was recorded in a study of blood T cell repertoires in COVID-19. About the study: Some COVID-19 samples were acute and others convalescent; all came from the United States, Italy and Spain. From T cells, B-cell-depleted T cells, or PBMCs came the material, which was cDNA or gDNA.

Under the authors' procedure: Amplified reference gene primers provided the basis for estimating nucleated cell counts. Libraries were prepared by immunoSEQ multiplex PCR; TCRdb keeps only in-frame clonotypes and omits some of them. The V and J calls and the clone size are those of that table, but D and trimming were determined from the DNA. Of roughly 120,000 clones in the sample, 88% were seen once. Trimming removed 5 bases from V and 3 bases from J; junction bases left unmatched: 8. Germline assignment: CDR1 SEHNR and CDR2 FQNEAQ (reference sequence). The CDR3 is 15 residues long. This TCR came from a woman aged 45-60 years with acute or convalescent COVID-19. The V call is TRBV7-9, the J call TRBJ2-7; 9 nucleotides match TRBD1. The material sequenced was peripheral blood. The CDR3 DNA is TGTGCCAGCAGCCGTCCGGACAGGGGCATCTACGAGCAGTACTTC. Protein: CASSRPDRGIYEQYF.